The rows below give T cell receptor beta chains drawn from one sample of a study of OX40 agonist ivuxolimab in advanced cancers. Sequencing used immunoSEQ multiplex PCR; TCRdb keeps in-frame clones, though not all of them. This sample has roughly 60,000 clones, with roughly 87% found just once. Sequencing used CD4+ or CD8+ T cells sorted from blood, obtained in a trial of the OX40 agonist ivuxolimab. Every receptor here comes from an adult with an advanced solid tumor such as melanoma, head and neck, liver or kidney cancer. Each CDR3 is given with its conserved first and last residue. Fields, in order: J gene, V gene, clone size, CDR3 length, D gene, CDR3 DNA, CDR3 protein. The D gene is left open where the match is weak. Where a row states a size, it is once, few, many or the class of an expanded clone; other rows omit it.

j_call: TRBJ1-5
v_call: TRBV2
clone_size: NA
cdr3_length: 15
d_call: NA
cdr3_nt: TGTGCCAGCAGTGAAAGTACCGATCACAGGCAGCCCCAGCATTTT
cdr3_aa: CASSESTDHRQPQHF

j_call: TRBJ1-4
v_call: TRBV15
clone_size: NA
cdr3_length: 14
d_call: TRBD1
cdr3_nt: TGTGCCACCAGCAGAGGGACAGGGCTTGAAAAACTGTTTTTT
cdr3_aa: CATSRGTGLEKLFF

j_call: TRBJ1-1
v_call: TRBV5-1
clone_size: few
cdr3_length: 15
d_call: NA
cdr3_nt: TGCGCCAGCCGCTTCGGGATGGCAACGAACACTGAAGCTTTCTTT
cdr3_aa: CASRFGMATNTEAFF

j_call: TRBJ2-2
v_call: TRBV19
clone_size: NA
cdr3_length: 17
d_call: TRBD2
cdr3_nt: TGTGCCAGTAGTATAGAAAGCGGGACTAGCTCGCCCGGGGAGCTGTTTTTT
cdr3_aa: CASSIESGTSSPGELFF

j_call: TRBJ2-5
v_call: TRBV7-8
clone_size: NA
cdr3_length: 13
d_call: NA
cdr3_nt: TGTGCCAGCAGCTTAGTCCGGTTTAAAGCCCAGTACTTC
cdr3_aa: CASSLVRFKAQYF

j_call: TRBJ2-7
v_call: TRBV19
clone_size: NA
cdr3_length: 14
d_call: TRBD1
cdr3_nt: TGTGCCAGTAGTTCACAGGGGGCGCGCTACGAGCAGTACTTC
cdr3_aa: CASSSQGARYEQYF

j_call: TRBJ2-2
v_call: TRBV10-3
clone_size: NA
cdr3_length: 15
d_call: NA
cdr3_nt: TGTGCCATCAGTTGGACGGGAACGAACACCGGGGAGCTGTTTTTT
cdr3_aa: CAISWTGTNTGELFF

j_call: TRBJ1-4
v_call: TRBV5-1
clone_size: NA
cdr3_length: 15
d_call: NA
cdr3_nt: TGCGCCAGCAGCTTGGATGGGGCCCTTAATGAAAAACTGTTTTTT
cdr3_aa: CASSLDGALNEKLFF

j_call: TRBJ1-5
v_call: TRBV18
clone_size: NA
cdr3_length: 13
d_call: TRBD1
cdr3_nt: TGTGCCAGCTCACACAGGGGGGATCAGCCCCAGCATTTT
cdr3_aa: CASSHRGDQPQHF

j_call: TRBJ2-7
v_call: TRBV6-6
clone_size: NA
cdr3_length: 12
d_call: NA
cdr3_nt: TGTGCCAGCAGTATCGGCGCCTACGAGCAGTACTTC
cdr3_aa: CASSIGAYEQYF

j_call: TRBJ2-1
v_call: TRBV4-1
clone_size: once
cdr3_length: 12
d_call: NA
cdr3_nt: TGCGCCAGCAGCCATTCCTACAATGAGCAGTTCTTC
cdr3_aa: CASSHSYNEQFF

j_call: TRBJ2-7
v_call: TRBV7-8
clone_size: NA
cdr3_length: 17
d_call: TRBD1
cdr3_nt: TGTGCCAGCAGCTTAGAGACAGGGGTCTTCAGCTCCTACGAGCAGTACTTC
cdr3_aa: CASSLETGVFSSYEQYF

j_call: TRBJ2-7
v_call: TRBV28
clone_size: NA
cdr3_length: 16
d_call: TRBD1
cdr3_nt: TGTGCCAGCAGTCCCGCAGGGACAGGGGCTTCCTACGAGCAGTACTTC
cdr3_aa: CASSPAGTGASYEQYF

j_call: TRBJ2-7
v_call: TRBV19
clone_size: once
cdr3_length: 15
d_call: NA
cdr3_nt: TGTGCCAGTAGTATGGGGGGCGACAGAAGGTACGAGCAGTACTTC
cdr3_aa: CASSMGGDRRYEQYF

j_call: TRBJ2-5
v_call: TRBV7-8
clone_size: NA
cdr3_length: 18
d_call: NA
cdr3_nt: TGTGCCAGCAGCTTAGAGATAGCGACCGGACGGCCTCAAGAGACCCAGTACTTC
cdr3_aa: CASSLEIATGRPQETQYF